The source of this T cell receptor beta chain is a study of Graves' ophthalmopathy and Graves' hyperthyroidism (dated by TCRdb to the late 2010s). With regard to the full study: Peripheral blood was collected at initial diagnosis, before any treatment. The study used signatures of the TCR beta repertoire to tell Graves' ophthalmopathy apart from Graves' hyperthyroidism and to predict which patients would progress to ophthalmopathy. In total, around 140 blood samples were TCR-sequenced: approximately 40 ophthalmopathy, about 75 hyperthyroidism and approximately 17 hyperthyroidism-to-ophthalmopathy patients. To explore V-J signatures that distinguish ophthalmopathy from hyperthyroidism, a discovery set of about 99 patients was enrolled, made up of 40 to 45 with ophthalmopathy and around 60 with stable hyperthyroidism. The independent validation cohort included roughly 19 hyperthyroidism patients plus 17 patients who later progressed from hyperthyroidism to ophthalmopathy. In five or six hyperthyroidism patients, T-cell repertoires of thyroid tissue and blood were compared. Following sample collection, hyperthyroidism patients were given methimazole at a starting dose of 30 mg daily, and ophthalmopathy patients were given high-dose intravenous methylprednisolone.

The CDR3 sequence holds 15 residues, the cysteine and phenylalanine included. The entry retains the CDR3 DNA only, 45 bases that are in frame from base 1. CDR1 and CDR2, per the germline V gene (reference sequence), are DFQATT and SNEGSKA. V ends up 1 base short and J 3 bases short, with an unmatched junction base count of 9. The paper as a whole reports these results and caveats: Sample size was not predetermined statistically, and investigators were not blinded to group allocation. Most of the expanded thyroid clonotypes with a frequency above 0.001 were also detected in blood, and it was suggested that the thyroid immune response may be reflected by blood repertoires. In validation, the model predicted ophthalmopathy progression with more than 55% sensitivity and around 72% specificity; roughly 11 predicted patients were CT-confirmed with GO in a median of approximately six months. In cross-validation, the 13-signature model distinguished ophthalmopathy from stable hyperthyroidism with approximately 88% sensitivity and about 84% specificity, and in the test set the corresponding values were about 80% and 75%.

Patients with ophthalmopathy had moderately to severely active disease, with a Clinical Activity Score of 3 or more, a NOSPECS grade of 4 or more, and a disease duration of less than 3 months. Patients with other autoimmune diseases, uncontrolled infections, pregnancy or lactation were excluded. Diagnosis was based on clinical symptoms, serum thyroxine, TRAb, thyroid ultrasound and orbital computed tomography. Ficoll-Paque density gradient centrifugation was used to isolate PBMCs from approximately 10 ml of fresh peripheral blood. Trizol reagent was used to extract the total RNA, and its quality was then checked on an Agilent 2100 Bioanalyzer. In the case of this clonotype: Its target antigen remains unknown. No base quality values were provided; no much bigger clone lies one nucleotide off.

For repertoire sequencing, TCR beta CDR3 regions were amplified from RNA transcripts. A first-round RT-PCR used HTBI primers with the Qiagen OneStep RT-PCR kit, followed by a second-round multiplex PCR, size selection and purification. Libraries were sequenced on an Illumina HiSeq2000 using paired-end 100 bp reads. In the source study's methods: SOAPnuke was used for read processing, and reads with adapters, uncalled bases, a mean Phred below 15, or no exact constant-primer or identifier match were discarded. High-quality paired reads were merged with COPE v1.2.5. Unique nucleotide sequences were defined as clonotypes and aligned to IMGT TRB V, D and J references using MiTCR v1.1. Analysis was restricted to V-J combinations with a frequency above 0.0001, which covered 99.2% of repertoires. For each V-J combination, a TCR clonal expansion and chaos score was defined as the ratio of F50 clonal expansion to chaos observed in the TCRdist matrix. Welch's t-statistics and random forest were used to reduce the features to some 13 V-J combinations, which were then used as input to a naive Bayes classifier. The Morisita-Horn index was used to measure how similar the thyroid and blood repertoires were. TCRdb reran the public reads through fastp at Q25 and MiXCR, keeping productive beta chains. Duplicate CDR3 protein sequences are folded into a single record with the most common DNA and genes. The V and J calls reflect TCRdb's pipeline rather than the authors' work. Here the sample has 300,000 to 400,000 distinct CDR3 sequences; under 20% occur a single time. The top ten clones comprise roughly an eighth of the sample.

This receptor was taken from an adult man with Graves' ophthalmopathy. Sequencing input: peripheral blood. This sequence uses TRBV20-1 and TRBJ2-7, with 7 bases aligning to TRBD2. Here the CDR3 is given as CSARGYGGGIYEQYF. The DNA sequence is given as TGCAGTGCTAGAGGGTATGGGGGAGGGATCTACGAGCAGTACTTC.